This record looks at one T cell receptor beta chain sequence and its context. No cognate antigen has been identified for it. Base qualities are not provided; no much larger clone lies one nucleotide away. The immunoSEQ Assay, a bias-controlled multiplex PCR, was used to amplify TCRbeta CDR3 regions from genomic DNA. As for how the authors treated the data: Nucleated cell counts per sample were estimated from amplification of reference gene primers within the assay. To quantify the absolute abundance of each unique TCRbeta CDR3 rearrangement, sequence reads were collapsed and filtered. For each sample, productive Simpson clonality was calculated by taking the square root of Simpson's diversity index across productive rearrangements. The table was pulled from immuneACCESS by TCRdb, which kept in-frame rearrangements only. Such tables lose some clones; where checked, under half of the loss comes from unresolved V genes, and the rest has no known cause. The V and J calls and clone size are taken from that table; D and trimming were inferred from the DNA. For this sample there are 120,000 to 150,000 clones; around nine tenths appear just once. The ten largest clones take up about 11% of the sample.

V loses 3 bases, J loses 5 bases, and the germline ends lie 18 bases apart. Inclusive of the bounding cysteine and phenylalanine, the CDR3 is 16 residues long. Only the CDR3 DNA stays, 48 bases, in frame from base 1. For CDR1 and CDR2, the germline V gene lists KGHSH and LQKENI. Each collaborating institution followed its own protocols to collect whole blood in K2EDTA tubes. For TCRbeta analysis, collaborators shipped samples as frozen whole blood, isolated PBMCs, or DNA extracted from either of those sample types. The data were obtained in a study of blood T cell repertoires in COVID-19 (dated by TCRdb to about 2020). In terms of the full investigation: The collaborator samples originated in the United States, Italy and Spain and spanned the acute and convalescent phases of COVID-19. Samples were obtained from the ongoing ImmuneRACE study (first 160 participants) and from about 1,300 subjects provided by 6 global collaborators. Where available, HLA class I and class II types were obtained from metadata supplied by the sample provider rather than from assay-based typing. The sample metadata nearly always contained a de-identified subject ID, COVID-19 status, age in years and sex. The prospective study material was composed of cDNA or gDNA derived from T cells, B-cell-depleted T cells, or PBMCs. The dataset comprised deeply sampled blood TCRbeta repertoires from subjects exposed to, actively infected with, or recovered from COVID-19. A freely available public database, intended as a resource for researchers studying the immune response to SARS-CoV-2, is where the repertoires were released.

Findings and caveats that apply to the study as a whole: The quantity of clinical and demographic metadata differed by source and by participant and was supplied without curation.

What was sequenced was peripheral blood. The chain employs TRBV18 and TRBJ2-3; the D gene is perhaps TRBD2, from 7 matching bases. The origin of this receptor is a middle-aged man with active or convalescent COVID-19. The CDR3 region reads CASSPTSGGARDTQYF. The DNA sequence reads TGTGCCAGCTCACCGACTAGTGGGGGGGCCCGAGATACGCAGTATTTT.